Each of the 30 T cell receptor beta chains below was sequenced from the same sample in a study of blood T cell repertoires in COVID-19. This table comes from immunoSEQ multiplex PCR, and its TCRdb copy is limited to in-frame clones, with some not included. The sample has 200,000 or so clones, over 80% seen once; the top ten hold approximately 0.97%. Sample: peripheral blood. The receptors shown here come from a man aged 60-69 years with COVID-19, enrolled during active disease.

On this clone itself: One junction end disagrees with the germline gene, perhaps due to a read error. This sequence joins TRBV15 and TRBJ2-1, with TRBD2 matching 10 bases. Germline CDR1 LNHNV, CDR2 YYDKDF (reference sequence). The CDR3 sequence is 15 residues long. The CDR3 DNA reads TGTGCCACCAGCAGAGATCGCGGACAGCGGGAGGGTATGATCTTC. Its protein is CATSRDRGQREGMIF.

The table lists this clone with a count of one. This chain joins TRBV19 and TRBJ1-3; maybe TRBD1 (5 bases). The CDR3 runs 17 residues. CDR1 is LNHDA, CDR2 SQIVND, per germline (reference sequence). The germline V and J ends were trimmed by 10 bases and 4 bases, with 26 bases remaining between them. In DNA, the CDR3 is TGTGCCACTACAGACGGGGGACGAGCACTCGGAGGAAACACCATATATTTT. It is translated as CATTDGGRALGGNTIYF.

This chain joins TRBV5-6 and TRBJ1-1, with D hard to call. Germline CDR1 and CDR2: SGHDT and YYEEEE. The CDR3 spans 13 residues. Trimming removed 5 bases at V and 0 bases at J, with 8 bases between. The CDR3, as DNA: TGTGCCAGCAGGGAGATAATGAACACTGAAGCTTTCTTT. Amino acids: CASREIMNTEAFF.

The chain joins TRBV10-3 to TRBJ1-4, with D tentatively TRBD1 (5 bases). The CDR3 length is 15 residues. Trimming shortened V by 3 bases and J by 7 bases, and 15 bases separated the two germline ends. Germline assignment: CDR1 ENHRY and CDR2 SYGVKD. The CDR3 loop is CAISDGGAAGEKLFF. DNA of the CDR3: TGTGCCATCAGTGACGGGGGAGCGGCAGGTGAAAAACTGTTTTTT.

The V gene is TRBV9, the J gene TRBJ2-3; D unresolved. Germline lookup yields CDR1 SGDLS and CDR2 YYNGEE. The V end lost 4 bases, the J end lost 5 bases, and 8 bases lay between the germline ends. This CDR3 spans 12 amino acids. The CDR3 spells CASSSVGDTQYF. The DNA of the CDR3 is TGTGCCAGCAGCTCGGTCGGAGATACGCAGTATTTT.

Here the CDR3 reads CASSSYQGRTYNEQFF. The CDR3 nucleotides read TGTGCCAGCAGTTCGTACCAGGGGCGAACCTACAATGAGCAGTTCTTC. The gene calls are TRBV27 and TRBJ2-1; TRBD1 is a possible D gene (6 bases). In germline, CDR1 is MNHEY, CDR2 SMNVEV (reference sequence). Trimming removed 4 bases from V and 2 bases from J, with 15 bases in between. This CDR3 has 16 residues.

In this sample, this clone turned up a few times. J is TRBJ1-5 and V is TRBV10-3, with 9 bases identical to TRBD1. The CDR3 is 15 residues long. V shed 3 bases, J shed 4 bases, and the junction held 4 bases outside the gene matches. Per the germline V gene, CDR1 is ENHRY and CDR2 is SYGVKD. The CDR3 sequence is CAISEEQGANQPQHF. The DNA for the CDR3 is TGTGCCATCAGTGAAGAACAGGGGGCGAATCAGCCCCAGCATTTT.

The chain uses TRBV28 and TRBJ1-2; 7 bases are shared with TRBD1. In germline, CDR1 is MDHEN, CDR2 SYDVKM. J lost 8 bases, V lost 6 bases, and 15 bases had no gene match. CDR3 size: 15 residues. The CDR3 is CASRREGAQLYGYTF. As DNA, the CDR3 is TGTGCCAGCAGGCGGGAGGGGGCACAACTATACGGCTACACCTTC.

Here the CDR3 DNA reads TGCGCCAGCAGCCGTCAGGGCACCGTCTCCTACGAGCAGTACTTC. This translates into CASSRQGTVSYEQYF. The V gene is TRBV4-1, the J gene TRBJ2-7; the D gene is possibly TRBD1 (5 bases). The V end lost 4 bases, the J end lost 0 bases, and 13 bases lay between the germline ends. The CDR3 is made up of 15 amino acids. Germline CDR1 MGHRA, CDR2 YSYEKL.

The J gene is TRBJ2-1, the V gene TRBV2; D is perhaps TRBD2 (6 bases). Germline lookup yields CDR1 SNHLY and CDR2 FYNNEI. Trimming cost V 1 base and J 3 bases, with 13 bases left between them. CDR3 length: 16 residues. In DNA form, the CDR3 reads TGTGCCAGCAGTGAAGACACGGGAGAGATCTACAATGAGCAGTTCTTC. Its translation: CASSEDTGEIYNEQFF.

V gene TRBV5-1 combines with J gene TRBJ2-3; D remains ambiguous. The germline gives CDR1 SGHRS, CDR2 YFSETQ. This CDR3 contains 15 residues. V was shortened by 2 bases and J by 1 base, with 11 bases between the two germline ends. CDR3 loop: CASSFGTAGTDTQYF. The CDR3 nucleotides are TGCGCCAGCAGCTTTGGCACCGCAGGCACAGATACGCAGTATTTT.

The chain carries TRBV9 and TRBJ2-6; perhaps TRBD1 as D (6 bases). The germline V gene has CDR1 SGDLS and CDR2 YYNGEE. The CDR3 length is 16 residues. V gave up 4 bases and J gave up 4 bases, with 15 bases separating them. The CDR3 spells CASSPLRGAGANVLTF. For the CDR3, the DNA is TGTGCCAGCAGCCCGCTCAGGGGAGCAGGGGCCAACGTCCTGACTTTC.

The chain joins TRBV5-1 to TRBJ1-3; no firm D call. The CDR3 is made up of 14 amino acids. The germline V and J ends were trimmed by 0 bases and 0 bases, with 4 bases remaining between them. In germline, CDR1 is SGHRS, CDR2 YFSETQ. The CDR3 bases are TGCGCCAGCAGCTTGGGGAGCTCTGGAAACACCATATATTTT. Its protein product is CASSLGSSGNTIYF.

This rearrangement joins TRBV5-1 to TRBJ1-2; TRBD1 matches 8 bases. V was pared by 4 bases and J by 4 bases, with 6 bases of the junction left unmatched. Germline V gives CDR1 SGHRS, CDR2 YFSETQ. The CDR3 totals 14 residues. CDR3: CASSPGQGAYGYTF. In nucleotides, the CDR3 is TGCGCCAGCAGCCCAGGACAGGGAGCCTATGGCTACACCTTC. Full variable domain (missing parts from reference TRBV5-1 and TRBJ1-2): KAGVTQTPRYLIKTRGQQVTLSCSPISGHRSVSWYQQTPGQGLQFLFEYFSETQRNKGNFPGRFSGRQFSNSRSEMNVSTLELGDSALYLCASSPGQGAYGYTFGSGTRLTVV.

V is TRBV5-1 and J is TRBJ2-5, with 9 bases that match TRBD1. The CDR3 is 14 residues long. Germline V gives CDR1 SGHRS, CDR2 YFSETQ. Trimming removed 4 bases from V and 5 bases from J; junction bases left unmatched: 6. The CDR3 DNA follows: TGCGCCAGCAGCCAAGGGACAGGGAGGGAGACCCAGTACTTC. Its protein is CASSQGTGRETQYF.

This rearrangement joins TRBV7-9 to TRBJ1-4; the match to TRBD1 covers 8 bases. This CDR3 comprises 14 residues. V lost 4 bases, J lost 8 bases, and 6 bases stayed unmatched. Per the germline V gene, CDR1 is SEHNR and CDR2 is FQNEAQ (reference sequence). The CDR3, as DNA: TGTGCCAGCAGCTCGACAGGGGTAGGGGAAAAACTGTTTTTT. Translating gives CASSSTGVGEKLFF.

This clone has just a few counts. The rearrangement uses TRBV18 and TRBJ2-1; 10 bases are a match to TRBD1. J lost 9 bases, V lost 1 base, and 9 bases had no gene match. The CDR3 covers 16 residues. CDR1 and CDR2 from the germline V gene are KGHSH and LQKENI. CDR3 coding DNA: TGTGCCAGCTCACCACAGCGACAGGGGGCCATAGGTGAGCAGTTCTTC. Translation gives CASSPQRQGAIGEQFF.

This clone was detected only a few times. This sequence joins TRBV28 and TRBJ2-1, with 8 bases lining up with TRBD2. In germline, CDR1 is MDHEN, CDR2 SYDVKM. The CDR3 is 16 residues long. Losses at the gene ends were 5 bases for V and 6 bases for J; bases not matched to a gene: 12. CDR3 in DNA: TGTGCCAGCAGTCCCCGGGGGGGAACCTTCCCCAATGAGCAGTTCTTC. This sequence encodes CASSPRGGTFPNEQFF.

This rearrangement joins TRBV27 to TRBJ2-3, with 11 nucleotides matching TRBD2. J gave up 4 bases and V 5 bases, and 8 bases lay outside the gene matches. The germline V gene encodes CDR1 MNHEY and CDR2 SMNVEV (reference sequence). The CDR3 sequence is 16 residues long. The CDR3 DNA follows: TGTGCCAGCAGTGCATTTTTAGCGGGAGGGCCAGATACGCAGTATTTT. It yields the protein CASSAFLAGGPDTQYF.

J is TRBJ1-5 and V is TRBV2; 8 positions agree with TRBD1. With V trimmed by 0 bases and J by 5 bases, 9 bases remained unmatched. This CDR3 comprises 17 residues. Germline loops: CDR1 SNHLY, CDR2 FYNNEI. As DNA, the CDR3 is TGTGCCAGCAGTGAAGCGCTTAGGCAGGGGGCAGATCAGCCCCAGCATTTT. This translates into CASSEALRQGADQPQHF. The full variable domain, completed using reference TRBV2 and TRBJ1-5, is EPEVTQTPSHQVTQMGQEVILRCVPISNHLYFYWYRQILGQKVEFLVSFYNNEISEKSEIFDDQFSVERPDGSNFTLKIRSTKLEDSAMYFCASSEALRQGADQPQHFGDGTRLSIL.

J is TRBJ1-5 and V is TRBV28; D unclear. CDR1 is MDHEN and CDR2 is SYDVKM in the germline V gene. The CDR3 loop spans 14 amino acids. Trimming shortened V by 3 bases and J by 5 bases, and 11 bases separated the two germline ends. The CDR3 loop reads CASSFSGSYQPQHF. CDR3 nucleotides: TGTGCCAGCAGTTTTTCGGGAAGTTATCAGCCCCAGCATTTT. Full variable domain (remainder filled in from reference TRBV28 and TRBJ1-5): DVKVTQSSRYLVKRTGEKVFLECVQDMDHENMFWYRQDPGLGLRLIYFSYDVKMKEKGDIPEGYSVSREKKERFSLILESASTNQTSMYLCASSFSGSYQPQHFGDGTRLSIL.

This sequence joins TRBV2 and TRBJ2-7; D ambiguous. Trimming took 5 bases from V and 2 from J, leaving 4 bases between them. This CDR3 is built from 11 residues. Germline lookup yields CDR1 SNHLY and CDR2 FYNNEI. The CDR3 loop reads CASSFTYEQYF. DNA of the CDR3: TGTGCCAGCAGTTTTACCTACGAGCAGTACTTC.

The DNA of the CDR3 is TGTGCCAGCAGTTGGGGGGACACCGGGGAGCTGTTTTTT. This encodes CASSWGDTGELFF. The chain employs TRBV27 and TRBJ2-2; the D gene is possibly TRBD2 (6 bases). The CDR3 extends over 13 amino acids. CDR1 is MNHEY, CDR2 SMNVEV, per germline (reference sequence). Trimming removed 4 bases at V and 3 bases at J, with 6 bases between.

Here the CDR3 reads CASSVVWGGAEQYF. The DNA for the CDR3 is TGTGCCAGCAGCGTAGTGTGGGGGGGCGCCGAGCAGTACTTC. The chain recombines TRBV9 with TRBJ2-7; a possible D gene is TRBD2 (7 bases). Trimming stripped 0 bases from V and 6 bases from J, with 13 bases between. The CDR3 loop spans 14 amino acids. CDR1 is SGDLS, CDR2 YYNGEE, per germline. The full variable domain, with the rest looked up from reference TRBV9 and TRBJ2-7, is DSGVTQTPKHLITATGQRVTLRCSPRSGDLSVYWYQQSLDQGLQFLIQYYNGEERAKGNILERFSAQQFPDLHSELNLSSLELGDSALYFCASSVVWGGAEQYFGPGTRLTVT.

This sequence joins TRBV4-1 and TRBJ1-2; possible D gene TRBD1, 6 bases. V lost 4 bases, J lost 2 bases, and 8 bases lay in between. Germline V lookup: CDR1 MGHRA, CDR2 YSYEKL. The CDR3 extends over 13 amino acids. The CDR3 bases are TGCGCCAGCAGCCCAACAGGGAACTATGGCTACACCTTC. This encodes CASSPTGNYGYTF.

The chain couples TRBV7-2 to TRBJ2-6; perhaps TRBD1 as D (5 bases). Between the trimmed V and J ends, which lost 3 bases and 2 bases, there was a span of 11 bases. Germline assignment: CDR1 SGHTA and CDR2 FQGNSA. This CDR3 spans 16 amino acids. DNA of the CDR3: TGTGCCAGCAGCTTCAGGGCTCTACCTGGGGCCAACGTCCTGACTTTC. It translates to CASSFRALPGANVLTF.

The CDR3, as DNA: TGTGCCAGCATTAGAGACAGGGGAACAGATACGCAGTATTTT. Translated, it gives CASIRDRGTDTQYF. This rearrangement joins TRBV6-6 to TRBJ2-3, with TRBD1 identical over 8 bases. The length of the CDR3 is 14 residues. The V and J ends lost 7 bases and 3 bases, in that order; junction bases with no gene match: 6. The V gene's germline CDR1 is MNHNY and CDR2 SVGAGI (reference sequence).

The chain uses TRBV9 and TRBJ1-5, with a possible D match to TRBD1 (5 bases). Germline V gives CDR1 SGDLS, CDR2 YYNGEE. This CDR3 is 13 amino acids long. The CDR3 sequence is CASGRDGNQPQHF. CDR3 DNA sequence: TGTGCAAGCGGGAGGGACGGTAATCAGCCCCAGCATTTT.

The rearrangement links TRBV9 to TRBJ2-1, with no clear D. Trimming cost V 0 bases and J 6 bases, with 19 bases left between them. Germline assignment: CDR1 SGDLS and CDR2 YYNGEE. CDR3 length: 17 residues. In nucleotides, the CDR3 is TGTGCCAGCAGCGTAGGTGTCGGCAGTCAACCTAGCAATGAGCAGTTCTTC. Translating gives CASSVGVGSQPSNEQFF.

The chain uses TRBV5-5 and TRBJ1-2; TRBD1 matches at 10 bases. Germline V gene lookup returns CDR1 SGHKS and CDR2 YYEKEE (reference sequence). V lost 5 bases and J lost 3; bases outside the gene matches: 16. The CDR3 has 18 residues. This CDR3 is CASSRTPGQGPSDYGYTF. The CDR3 DNA reads TGTGCCAGCAGTCGTACTCCGGGACAGGGGCCTTCTGACTATGGCTACACCTTC.